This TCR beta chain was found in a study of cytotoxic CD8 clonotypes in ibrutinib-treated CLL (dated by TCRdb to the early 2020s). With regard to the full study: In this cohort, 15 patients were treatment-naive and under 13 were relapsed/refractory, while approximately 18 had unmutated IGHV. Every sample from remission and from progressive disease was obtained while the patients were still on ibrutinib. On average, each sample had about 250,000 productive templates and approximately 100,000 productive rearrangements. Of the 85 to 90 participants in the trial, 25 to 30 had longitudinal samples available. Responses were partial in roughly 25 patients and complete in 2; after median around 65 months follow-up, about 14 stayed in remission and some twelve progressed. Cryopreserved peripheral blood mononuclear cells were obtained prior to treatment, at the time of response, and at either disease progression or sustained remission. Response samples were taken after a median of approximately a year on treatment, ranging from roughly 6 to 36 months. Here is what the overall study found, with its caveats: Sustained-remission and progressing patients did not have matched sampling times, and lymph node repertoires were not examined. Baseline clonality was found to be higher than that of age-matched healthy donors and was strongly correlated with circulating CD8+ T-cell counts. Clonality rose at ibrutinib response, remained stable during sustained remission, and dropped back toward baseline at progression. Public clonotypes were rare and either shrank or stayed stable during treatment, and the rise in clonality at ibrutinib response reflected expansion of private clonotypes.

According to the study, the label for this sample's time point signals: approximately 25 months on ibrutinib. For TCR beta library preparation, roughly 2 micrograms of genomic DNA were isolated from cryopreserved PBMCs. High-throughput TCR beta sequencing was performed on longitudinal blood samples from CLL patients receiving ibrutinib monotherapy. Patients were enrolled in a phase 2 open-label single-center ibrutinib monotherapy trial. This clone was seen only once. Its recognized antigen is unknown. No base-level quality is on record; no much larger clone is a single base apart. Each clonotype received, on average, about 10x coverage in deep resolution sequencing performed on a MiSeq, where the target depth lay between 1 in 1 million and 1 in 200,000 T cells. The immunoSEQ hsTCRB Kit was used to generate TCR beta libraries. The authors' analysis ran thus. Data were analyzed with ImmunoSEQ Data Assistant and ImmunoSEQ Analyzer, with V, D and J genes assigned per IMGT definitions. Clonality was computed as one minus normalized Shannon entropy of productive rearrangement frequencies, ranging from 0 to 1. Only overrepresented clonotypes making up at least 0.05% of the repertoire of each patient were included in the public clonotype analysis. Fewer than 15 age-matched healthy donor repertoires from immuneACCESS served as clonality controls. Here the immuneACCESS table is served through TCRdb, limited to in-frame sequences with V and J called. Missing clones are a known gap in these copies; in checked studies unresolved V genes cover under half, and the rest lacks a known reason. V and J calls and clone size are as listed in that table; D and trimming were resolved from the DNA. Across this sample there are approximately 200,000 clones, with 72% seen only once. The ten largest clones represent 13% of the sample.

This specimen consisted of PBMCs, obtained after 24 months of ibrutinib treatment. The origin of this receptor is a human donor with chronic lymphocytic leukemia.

Read as DNA, the sequence is TGCGCCAGCAGCTTGGTGGCGGCCCCTAACACCGGGGAGCTGTTTTTT. It is translated as CASSLVAAPNTGELFF. Here the chain combines TRBV5-1 and TRBJ2-2, with the identity of the D gene unclear. V is clipped by 0 bases and J by 2 bases, and the sequence between their germline boundaries is 11 bases long. The CDR3 runs 16 residues from the cysteine to the phenylalanine. Of the read, only the CDR3 DNA is kept; its 48 bases are in frame from base 1. The germline V gene provides CDR1 SGHRS and CDR2 YFSETQ.